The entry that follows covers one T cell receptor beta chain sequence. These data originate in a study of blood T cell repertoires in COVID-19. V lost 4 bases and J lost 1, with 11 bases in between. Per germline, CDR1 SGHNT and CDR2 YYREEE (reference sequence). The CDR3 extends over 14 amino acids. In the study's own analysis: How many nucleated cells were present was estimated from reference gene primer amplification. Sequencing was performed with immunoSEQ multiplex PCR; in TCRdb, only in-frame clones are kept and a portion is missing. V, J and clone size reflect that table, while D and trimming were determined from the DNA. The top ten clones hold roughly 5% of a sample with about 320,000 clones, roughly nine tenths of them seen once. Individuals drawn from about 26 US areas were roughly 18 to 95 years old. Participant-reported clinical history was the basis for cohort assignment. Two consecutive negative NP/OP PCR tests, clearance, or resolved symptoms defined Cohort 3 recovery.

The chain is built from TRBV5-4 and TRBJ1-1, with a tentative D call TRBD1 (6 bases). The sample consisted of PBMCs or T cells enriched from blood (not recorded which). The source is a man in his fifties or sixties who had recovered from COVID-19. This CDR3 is CASSLGQRNTEAFF. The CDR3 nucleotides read TGTGCCAGCAGCCTAGGACAGCGGAACACTGAAGCTTTCTTT.